Below, 25 T cell receptor beta chains from the same sample are listed, as sequenced in a study of blood T cell repertoires in COVID-19. The assay was immunoSEQ multiplex PCR, and TCRdb's table has in-frame clones only and misses some. The sample records roughly 290,000 clones, around four fifths being singletons. The specimen sequenced was peripheral blood. The source is a woman in her fifties or sixties with active or convalescent COVID-19.

The V call is TRBV28, the J call TRBJ1-1; 9 bases are a match to TRBD1. Germline assignment: CDR1 MDHEN and CDR2 SYDVKM. The CDR3 sequence is 14 residues long. V was pared by 5 bases and J by 5 bases, with 6 bases of the junction left unmatched. CDR3 amino acids: CASSPRQGGTEAFF. The CDR3 nucleotides are TGTGCCAGCAGTCCACGACAGGGGGGGACTGAAGCTTTCTTT.

The chain joins TRBV6-1 to TRBJ1-2, with 9 bases that match TRBD1. V lost 4 bases and J lost 1; bases outside the gene matches: 7. CDR3 size: 16 residues. From germline, CDR1 is MNHNS and CDR2 SASEGT. This CDR3 is CASSGRTGDHNYGYTF. CDR3 nucleotide sequence: TGTGCCAGCAGTGGGAGGACAGGGGACCATAACTATGGCTACACCTTC.

This chain connects TRBV4-2 to TRBJ1-1, with D perhaps matching TRBD1 (6 bases). Germline lookup yields CDR1 LGHNA and CDR2 YNFKEQ. The V and J ends lost 1 base and 1 base respectively, with 7 bases between them. CDR3 length: 14 amino acids. CDR3 DNA: TGTGCCAGCAGCCAAGGACAGGAGAACACTGAAGCTTTCTTT. Encoded protein: CASSQGQENTEAFF.

The chain recombines TRBV24-1 with TRBJ1-6, with 7 bases fitting TRBD1. The CDR3 extends over 18 amino acids. Trimming cost V 0 bases and J 4 bases; bases outside gene matches: 8. Germline values: CDR1 KGHDR, CDR2 SFDVKD. The chain's CDR3 is CATSDLQSGQTYNSPLHF. CDR3 nucleotide sequence: TGTGCCACCAGTGATTTGCAATCGGGACAGACGTATAATTCACCCCTCCACTTT.

The V gene is TRBV19, the J gene TRBJ2-3; 8 bases agree with TRBD2. Germline loops: CDR1 LNHDA, CDR2 SQIVND (reference sequence). The CDR3 extends over 16 amino acids. V trimming: 6 bases; J trimming: 3 bases; junction bases outside the gene matches: 11. The CDR3 DNA reads as TGTGCCAGTAGCCTACACAGCGGGAGTGGGACAGATACGCAGTATTTT. Translation: CASSLHSGSGTDTQYF.

This clone was picked up a small number of times. The genes are TRBV5-1 and TRBJ1-1, with D unclear. The CDR3 spans 15 residues. Germline V lookup: CDR1 SGHRS, CDR2 YFSETQ. V was cut by 0 bases and J by 1 base, with 10 bases left in between. The CDR3 loop reads CASSLALGRNTEAFF. The CDR3 coding sequence is TGCGCCAGCAGCTTGGCACTAGGCAGGAACACTGAAGCTTTCTTT.

J is TRBJ2-7 and V is TRBV5-6; TRBD2 is a possible D gene (6 bases). Germline V gene lookup returns CDR1 SGHDT and CDR2 YYEEEE. V lost 2 bases to trimming and J lost 2 bases, with 20 bases between them. This CDR3 has 17 amino acids. In DNA, the CDR3 is TGTGCCAGCAGCTTCTCGAGTAGCGGCACCTGGGCCTACGAGCAGTACTTC. Translating gives CASSFSSSGTWAYEQYF.

This chain uses TRBV5-5 with TRBJ2-7; 8 bases align to TRBD2. CDR3 length equals 15 residues. The V and J ends lost 4 bases and 3 bases, in that order; junction bases with no gene match: 9. The germline V gene has CDR1 SGHKS and CDR2 YYEKEE (reference sequence). The CDR3 DNA sequence: TGTGCCAGCAGCACGGGGACTAGAGACTACTACGAGCAGTACTTC. This gives the protein CASSTGTRDYYEQYF.

The V and J genes are TRBV30 and TRBJ2-1; D remains unclear. Trimming pared 2 bases from V and 6 bases from J, leaving 8 bases between. This CDR3 region has 12 residues. Germline lookup yields CDR1 GTSNPN and CDR2 SVGIG (reference sequence). The CDR3 bases are TGTGCCTGGAGTCTACCTCTCAATGAGCAGTTCTTC. Its protein is CAWSLPLNEQFF.

The rearrangement joins TRBV5-6 to TRBJ2-7, with 7 bases identical to TRBD2. The CDR3 sequence is 16 residues long. The germline V gene has CDR1 SGHDT and CDR2 YYEEEE. With V trimmed by 2 bases and J by 2 bases, 10 bases remained unmatched. The CDR3 reads CASSFIGSGAPYEQYF. For the CDR3, the DNA is TGTGCCAGCAGCTTTATTGGGAGCGGGGCTCCCTACGAGCAGTACTTC.

V and J are TRBV10-3 and TRBJ1-1; a possible D gene is TRBD1 (5 bases). Per germline, CDR1 ENHRY and CDR2 SYGVKD. The CDR3 runs to 15 residues. V shed 4 bases and J shed 0 bases, with 12 bases lying between them. The CDR3 region has the DNA TGTGCCATCAGTGGCAGGGTGGGTCTGAACACTGAAGCTTTCTTT. Amino acids: CAISGRVGLNTEAFF.

The chain recombines TRBV10-1 with TRBJ2-6; 8 nucleotides agree with TRBD1. The trim removed 5 bases at V and 0 bases at J, leaving 9 bases unmatched. Germline V gene sequence: CDR1 WNHNN, CDR2 SYGVQD (reference sequence). This CDR3 has 18 residues. The CDR3 reads CASSPGTGSISGANVLTF. For the CDR3, the DNA is TGCGCCAGCAGTCCCGGGACAGGATCCATCTCTGGGGCCAACGTCCTGACTTTC.

The J gene is TRBJ1-2, the V gene TRBV28; 8 bases line up with TRBD1. Looked up from germline, CDR1 is MDHEN and CDR2 is SYDVKM. CDR3 size: 14 residues. The junction had 5 bases not matched to a gene; V was cut back by 5 bases and J by 3 bases. As DNA, the CDR3 is TGTGCCAGCAGTCTCGGACAGGGACACTATGGCTACACCTTC. The encoded protein is CASSLGQGHYGYTF.

The CDR3: CSTGRNYGYTF. CDR3 coding DNA: TGCTCGACAGGTCGTAACTATGGCTACACCTTC. The V call is TRBV29-1, the J call TRBJ1-2, with a weak D call TRBD1 (6 bases). Germline CDR1 is SQVTM and CDR2 is ANQGSEA. The CDR3 totals 11 residues.

V is TRBV24-1 and J is TRBJ2-1, with TRBD2 as a possible D gene (5 bases). Per the germline V gene, CDR1 is KGHDR and CDR2 is SFDVKD. This CDR3 is 16 amino acids long. V was trimmed by 4 bases and J by 4 bases, leaving 16 bases between them. The chain's CDR3 is CATSDTSGLGYNEQFF. The CDR3 nucleotides are TGTGCCACCAGTGACACCAGCGGCCTTGGGTACAATGAGCAGTTCTTC.

J is TRBJ1-1 and V is TRBV29-1; tentatively, D is TRBD1 (5 bases). Germline CDR1 SQVTM, CDR2 ANQGSEA. V gave up 7 bases and J gave up 1 base, with 10 bases separating them. The CDR3 consists of 12 residues. Here the CDR3 reads CSARQGNTEAFF. Written as DNA, the CDR3 is TGCAGCGCCCGGCAGGGGAACACTGAAGCTTTCTTT.

This chain connects TRBV18 to TRBJ1-1; no clear D. CDR1 KGHSH and CDR2 LQKENI come from the germline V gene. The CDR3 spans 14 residues. Deletions cut 3 bases from V and 1 base from J, with 9 bases between. The CDR3 reads CASSPAGRNTEAFF. The DNA for the CDR3 is TGTGCCAGCTCACCGGCGGGGAGGAACACTGAAGCTTTCTTT.

V usage is TRBV3-1 (or the pseudogene TRBV3-2) and J usage is TRBJ2-3; 7 bases line up with TRBD2. Germline V gene lookup returns CDR1 LGHDT and CDR2 YNNKEL (reference sequence). CDR3 length: 14 amino acids. V dropped 4 bases and J dropped 1; count of bases not matched to a gene: 2. In nucleotides, the CDR3 is TGTGCCAGCAGCCTAGCGGGCGGCACAGATACGCAGTATTTT. Protein sequence: CASSLAGGTDTQYF.

This chain connects TRBV10-1 to TRBJ2-7, with 11 positions matching TRBD2. With 5 bases clipped from V and 5 bases from J, the junction kept 8 bases outside the gene matches. Per germline, CDR1 WNHNN and CDR2 SYGVQD (reference sequence). The CDR3 consists of 15 residues. The CDR3 DNA reads TGCGCCAGCAGTCAACTAGCGGGAGCTTTACACGAGCAGTACTTC. Protein: CASSQLAGALHEQYF.

The sample holds a few counts of this clone. The chain combines TRBV29-1 with TRBJ1-2; no reliable D call. Trimming removed 4 bases at V and 0 bases at J, with 6 bases between. Germline V gene sequence: CDR1 SQVTM, CDR2 ANQGSEA. This CDR3 is built from 12 residues. Here the CDR3 reads CSVAYPNYGYTF. In DNA form, the CDR3 reads TGCAGCGTTGCCTACCCTAACTATGGCTACACCTTC.

The chain carries TRBV27 and TRBJ2-1, with 11 bases fitting TRBD2. The ends lost 5 bases at V and 2 bases at J; junction bases unmatched: 11. Germline-derived CDR1 and CDR2 are MNHEY and SMNVEV (reference sequence). The CDR3 sequence is 18 residues long. The CDR3 sequence is CASSPRLAGTLPYNEQFF. The DNA of the CDR3 is TGTGCCAGCAGTCCAAGACTAGCGGGGACACTACCCTACAATGAGCAGTTCTTC.

The rearrangement joins TRBV5-6 to TRBJ2-5; 8 nucleotides agree with TRBD1. J was trimmed by 4 bases and V by 3 bases; bases with no gene match: 5. The germline V gene has CDR1 SGHDT and CDR2 YYEEEE. This CDR3 is built from 14 residues. The CDR3 spells CASSSTGAGETQYF. Here the CDR3 DNA reads TGTGCCAGCAGCTCGACAGGGGCTGGAGAGACCCAGTACTTC. The variable domain in full, completed from reference TRBV5-6 and TRBJ2-5, reads DAGVTQSPTHLIKTRGQQVTLRCSPKSGHDTVSWYQQALGQGPQFIFQYYEEEERQRGNFPDRFSGHQFPNYSSELNVNALLLGDSALYLCASSSTGAGETQYFGPGTRLLVL.

This chain links TRBV28 with TRBJ1-2; TRBD1 matches 12 bases. The CDR3 runs 17 residues. The germline V gene encodes CDR1 MDHEN and CDR2 SYDVKM. The V segment lost 6 bases and the J segment 4 bases; nucleotides outside the gene matches: 12. The CDR3 loop reads CASRQAGTGGYSYGYTF. The CDR3 nucleotides are TGTGCCAGCAGACAGGCCGGGACAGGGGGCTATAGCTATGGCTACACCTTC.

The chain uses TRBV7-9 and TRBJ1-1; perhaps TRBD1 as D (5 bases). Per germline, CDR1 SEHNR and CDR2 FQNEAQ (reference sequence). The CDR3 has 14 amino acids. The V end lost 2 bases, the J end lost 4 bases, and 11 bases lay between the germline ends. The CDR3 loop reads CASSLHGAITEAFF. For the CDR3, the DNA is TGTGCCAGCAGCTTACATGGGGCGATCACTGAAGCTTTCTTT.

This rearrangement joins TRBV30 to TRBJ2-5, with 8 bases aligning to TRBD2. Unmatched junction bases numbered 3, after V lost 0 bases and J lost 0 bases. CDR3 size: 15 residues. Germline CDR1 is GTSNPN and CDR2 is SVGIG (reference sequence). Written as DNA, the CDR3 is TGTGCCTGGAGTGTATTAGCGGGAAACCAAGAGACCCAGTACTTC. Amino acids: CAWSVLAGNQETQYF.